This passage covers 18 T cell receptor beta chains from one sample sequenced in a study of blood T cells in healthy people across ages. Then a second PCR, running roughly 6 to 11 cycles, was carried out with a sample-barcoded 5' primer and a J-beta primer mix. TCRdb processed the 5' RACE reads anew with MiXCR; each CDR3 protein has one entry. The sample holds 800,000 to 1,300,000 distinct CDR3 sequences; approximately 25% are singletons and the top ten take around 0.75%. Another study also made use of these data, one on T cells of mothers and their children.

The sequencing sample was made of blood. Every receptor here comes from a girl aged 2-10 years in good health.

This chain uses TRBV20-1 with TRBJ1-3, with 7 nucleotides matching TRBD1. J lost 4 bases, V lost 1 base, and 10 bases had no gene match. The CDR3 contains 16 residues. From germline, CDR1 is DFQATT and CDR2 SNEGSKA (reference sequence). The DNA of the CDR3 is TGCAGTGCTAGAGGGTTAGACAGGGAATCCGGAAACACCATATATTTT. Encoded protein: CSARGLDRESGNTIYF.

A few counts support this clonotype. V and J are TRBV29-1 and TRBJ2-5; 7 bases agree with TRBD1. Germline assignment: CDR1 SQVTM and CDR2 ANQGSEA. This CDR3 region has 13 residues. J lost 0 bases, V lost 7 bases, and 5 bases had no gene match. DNA of the CDR3: TGCAGCGGCGGACAGGACTACCAAGAGACCCAGTACTTC. This encodes CSGGQDYQETQYF.

The table lists this clonotype with a few counts. The rearrangement joins TRBV5-1 to TRBJ2-5; 8 bases map to TRBD1. The DNA end is a closer match to TRBJ2-7, so the J assignment may be wrong. Germline-derived CDR1 and CDR2 are SGHRS and YFSETQ. The CDR3 is 16 amino acids. The CDR3 protein is CASSFLTGQDSYEQYF. In DNA form, the CDR3 reads TGCGCCAGCAGCTTTCTTACGGGACAGGACTCCTACGAGCAGTACTTC.

This chain uses TRBV28 with TRBJ2-1; TRBD1 might be the D (7 bases). V gave up 8 bases and J gave up 0 bases, with 17 bases separating them. Germline V lookup: CDR1 MDHEN, CDR2 SYDVKM. CDR3 length equals 16 residues. The CDR3 bases are TGTGCCAGCGGGCCAGGGGGGCCCAGCTCCTACAATGAGCAGTTCTTC. It yields the protein CASGPGGPSSYNEQFF. The entire variable domain, with the rest obtained from reference TRBV28 and TRBJ2-1, is as follows: DVKVTQSSRYLVKRTGEKVFLECVQDMDHENMFWYRQDPGLGLRLIYFSYDVKMKEKGDIPEGYSVSREKKERFSLILESASTNQTSMYLCASGPGGPSSYNEQFFGPGTRLTVL.

The CDR3 spells CASRKFGTNSYEQYF. As DNA, the CDR3 is TGTGCCAGCCGGAAGTTCGGGACAAACTCCTACGAGCAGTACTTC. This rearrangement joins TRBV27 to TRBJ2-7, with a possible D match to TRBD1 (6 bases). The V and J ends lost 8 bases and 0 bases respectively, with 17 bases between them. CDR1 and CDR2 (germline): MNHEY, SMNVEV (reference sequence). There are 15 residues in the CDR3.

DNA for the CDR3: TGTGCCAGTGAGGGGTGGACTAGCTACGAGCAGTACTTC. This encodes CASEGWTSYEQYF. The chain combines TRBV7-9 with TRBJ2-7, with TRBD2 matching 7 bases. Per germline, CDR1 SEHNR and CDR2 FQNEAQ (reference sequence). Trimming cost V 9 bases and J 3 bases; bases outside gene matches: 8. This CDR3 has 13 residues.

The rearrangement joins TRBV28 to TRBJ2-1; no clear D gene. The CDR3 contains 11 residues. In germline, CDR1 is MDHEN, CDR2 SYDVKM. The V end was cut by 7 bases, the J end by 9 bases, with 10 bases between. In DNA, the CDR3 is TGTGCCAGCAAGTTTCTCAGTGAGCAGTTCTTC. It specifies CASKFLSEQFF.

Turning to this clonotype: A much larger clone lies one base from this, so it may be a read error. This sequence joins TRBV6-6 and TRBJ1-1; no firm D call. The CDR3 has 12 residues. CDR1 is MNHNY, CDR2 SVGAGI, per germline (reference sequence). The CDR3 loop reads CASSYSNGEALF. The DNA for the CDR3 is TGTGCCAGCAGTTACTCGAACGGAGAAGCTCTCTTT.

This clonotype has just a few counts. This chain joins TRBV11-2 and TRBJ2-3; TRBD1 or TRBD2 may be the D gene (6 bases each). The CDR3 is 15 residues long. Germline values: CDR1 SGHAT, CDR2 FQNNGV. Trimming stripped 5 bases from V and 3 bases from J, with 15 bases between. As DNA, the CDR3 is TGTGCCAGCAGCCTTATCCGGGGGCGAACAGATACGCAGTATTTT. It encodes CASSLIRGRTDTQYF.

This clonotype was recorded many times. The chain uses TRBV6-2 or TRBV6-3 and TRBJ2-3; 8 nucleotides match TRBD2. CDR1 MNHEY and CDR2 SVGEGT come from the germline V gene. The CDR3 has 13 residues. Germline trimming cut 9 bases from V and 9 bases from J; bases unmatched to any gene: 11. CDR3 sequence reads: CASNSGAQKTQYF. The CDR3, as DNA: TGTGCCAGTAATAGCGGGGCCCAGAAAACGCAGTATTTT.

This clonotype showed up just a few times. The chain's CDR3 is CASSSPGQLYEQYF. In DNA, the CDR3 is TGTGCCAGCAGTTCCCCCGGACAGCTCTACGAGCAGTACTTC. The chain uses TRBV5-6 and TRBJ2-7; D might be TRBD1 (6 bases). V dropped 5 bases and J dropped 3 bases, with 15 bases sitting between them. The CDR3 is 14 residues long. Looked up from germline, CDR1 is SGHDT and CDR2 is YYEEEE.

CDR3: CASSELGGGTDTQYF. The CDR3 nucleotides read TGTGCCAGCAGCGAGCTAGGGGGAGGAACAGATACGCAGTATTTT. V is TRBV7-3 and J is TRBJ2-3, with D possibly being TRBD1 or TRBD2 (6 bases each). This CDR3 spans 15 amino acids. Trimming pared 5 bases from V and 3 bases from J, leaving 15 bases between. Germline CDR1 and CDR2: SGHTA and FQGTGA.

This clonotype has only a few counts. The chain links TRBV5-5 to TRBJ1-3; tentatively, D is TRBD1 (5 bases). The CDR3 extends over 15 amino acids. V gave up 3 bases and J gave up 0 bases, with 10 bases separating them. Germline V gene lookup returns CDR1 SGHKS and CDR2 YYEKEE (reference sequence). The CDR3 nucleotides read TGTGCCAGCAGCTGGGGGAAGAGCTCTGGAAACACCATATATTTT. Translation: CASSWGKSSGNTIYF.

This chain joins TRBV4-1 and TRBJ2-5; tentative D call: TRBD1 (5 bases). The germline CDR1 and CDR2 sequences are MGHRA and YSYEKL. The CDR3 runs to 14 residues. The germline V and J ends were trimmed by 1 base and 2 bases, with 8 bases remaining between them. CDR3 sequence reads: CASSQVAGQETQYF. The DNA of the CDR3 is TGCGCCAGCAGCCAAGTTGCAGGGCAAGAGACCCAGTACTTC.

This rearrangement joins TRBV5-1 to TRBJ1-1, with D maybe TRBD1 (6 bases). The length of the CDR3 is 15 residues. Per the germline V gene, CDR1 is SGHRS and CDR2 is YFSETQ. Trimming removed 3 bases at V and 0 bases at J, with 12 bases between. CDR3 in DNA: TGCGCCAGCAGCTCCCGACAGGAGATGAACACTGAAGCTTTCTTT. As protein: CASSSRQEMNTEAFF.

This CDR3 is CASSALTVSGTEAFF. The CDR3, as DNA: TGTGCCAGCAGTGCCCTGACCGTCTCGGGCACTGAAGCTTTCTTT. V and J are TRBV2 and TRBJ1-1; D gene ambiguous. Trimming removed 4 bases at V and 4 bases at J, with 16 bases between. CDR1 and CDR2 (germline): SNHLY, FYNNEI. The CDR3 is made up of 15 amino acids.

This rearrangement joins TRBV6-5 to TRBJ1-4; maybe TRBD1 (5 bases). V was trimmed by 1 base and J by 8 bases, leaving 14 bases between them. The CDR3 runs to 15 residues. CDR1 and CDR2 from the germline V gene are MNHEY and SVGAGI. CDR3 nucleotide sequence: TGTGCCAGCAGTTACTTGCCCGAACGGGGCGAAAAACTGTTTTTT. It encodes CASSYLPERGEKLFF.

This clonotype was observed a few times. The rearrangement links TRBV12-3 or TRBV12-4 to TRBJ1-4; no clear D gene. The CDR3 has 14 residues. Trimming pared 2 bases from V and 5 bases from J, leaving 9 bases between. CDR3 loop: CASSLFGENEKLFF. In DNA, the CDR3 is TGTGCCAGCAGTTTATTCGGGGAGAATGAAAAACTGTTTTTT.